This paragraph covers one TCR beta chain sequence. The antigen is unknown. The data are from a study of vaccination effects on CD4 cells after COVID-19. Trimming left V 4 bases short and J 5 bases short, with 12 bases between. Germline CDR1 and CDR2: SGHRS and YFSETQ. The CDR3 extends over 13 amino acids. Before any sequencing was done, the ViraFEST assay used viral peptide pools to expand antigen-specific CD4+ T cells. The culture ran for about 11 days, and then CD4+ T cells were isolated. People in the vaccine group had not been infected with SARS-CoV-2 before, and their nucleocapsid antibodies were negative. The assay was immunoSEQ multiplex PCR, and TCRdb's table has in-frame clones only and misses some. The sample records some 20,000 clones, roughly three quarters being singletons.

The TCR was taken from a human donor who received a COVID-19 vaccine. The sample was CD4+ T cells from PBMCs cultured with HCoV-NL63 spike peptides, taken before COVID-19 vaccination. V gene TRBV5-1 combines with J gene TRBJ1-2; D gene ambiguous. The CDR3 sequence: CASSPDLGYGYTF. As DNA, the CDR3 is TGCGCCAGCAGCCCGGATCTTGGGTATGGCTACACCTTC.